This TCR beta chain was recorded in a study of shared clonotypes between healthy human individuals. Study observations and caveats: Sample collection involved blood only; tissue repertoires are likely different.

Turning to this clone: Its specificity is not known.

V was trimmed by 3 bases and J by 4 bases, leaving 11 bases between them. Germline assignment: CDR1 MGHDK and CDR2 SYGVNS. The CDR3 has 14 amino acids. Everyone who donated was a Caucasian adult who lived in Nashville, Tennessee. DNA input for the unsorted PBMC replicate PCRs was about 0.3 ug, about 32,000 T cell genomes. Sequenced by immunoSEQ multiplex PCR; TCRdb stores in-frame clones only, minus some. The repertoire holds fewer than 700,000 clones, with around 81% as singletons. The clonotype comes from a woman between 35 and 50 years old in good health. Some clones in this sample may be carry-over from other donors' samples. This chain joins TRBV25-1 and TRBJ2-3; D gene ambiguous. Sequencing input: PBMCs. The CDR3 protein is CASSDELVPDTQYF. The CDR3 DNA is TGTGCCAGCAGTGATGAGCTAGTCCCAGATACGCAGTATTTT.